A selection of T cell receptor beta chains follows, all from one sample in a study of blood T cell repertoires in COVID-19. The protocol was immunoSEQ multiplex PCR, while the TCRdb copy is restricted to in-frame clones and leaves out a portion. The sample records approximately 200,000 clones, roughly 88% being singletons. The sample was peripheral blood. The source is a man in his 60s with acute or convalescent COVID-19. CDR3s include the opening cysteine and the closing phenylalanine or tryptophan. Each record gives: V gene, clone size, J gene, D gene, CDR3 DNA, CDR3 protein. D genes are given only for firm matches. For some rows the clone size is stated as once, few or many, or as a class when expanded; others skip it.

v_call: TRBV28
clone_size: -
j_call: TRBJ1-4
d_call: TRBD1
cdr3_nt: TGTGCCAGCAGTCGCGACAGGGCTGGGGAAAAACTGTTTTTT
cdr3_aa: CASSRDRAGEKLFF

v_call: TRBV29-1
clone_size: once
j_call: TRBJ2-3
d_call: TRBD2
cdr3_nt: TGCAGCTCGCGGACTAGCGGGAGTACAGATACGCAGTATTTT
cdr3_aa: CSSRTSGSTDTQYF

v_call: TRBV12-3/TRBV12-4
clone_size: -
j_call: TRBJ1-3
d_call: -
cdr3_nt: TGTGCCAGCAGGGCAGGAAACACCATATATTTT
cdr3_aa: CASRAGNTIYF

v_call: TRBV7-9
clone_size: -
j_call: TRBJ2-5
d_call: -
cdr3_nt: TGTGCCAGCAGCTTCAGCGGAGGGCGAACGACCCAGTACTTC
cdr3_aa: CASSFSGGRTTQYF

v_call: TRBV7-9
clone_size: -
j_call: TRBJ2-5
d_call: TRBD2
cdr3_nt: TGTGCCAGCAGCTTAGGAGCGGGAGTCGACAAAGAGACCCAGTACTTC
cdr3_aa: CASSLGAGVDKETQYF

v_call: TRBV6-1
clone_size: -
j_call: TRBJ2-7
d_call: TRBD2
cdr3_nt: TGTGCCAGCAGTGAGGGGACTAGCGGGGGCCTAACCTACGAGCAGTACTTC
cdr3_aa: CASSEGTSGGLTYEQYF

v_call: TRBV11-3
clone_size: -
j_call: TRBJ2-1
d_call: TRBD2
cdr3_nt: TGTGCCAGCAGCTTAGGATTTGCGAGCGGGAGCTGGTACAATGAGCAGTTCTTC
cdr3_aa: CASSLGFASGSWYNEQFF

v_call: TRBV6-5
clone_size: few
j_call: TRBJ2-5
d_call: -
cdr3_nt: TGTGCCAGCATTGCTCGGTCGGGCGGGGAGACCCAGTACTTC
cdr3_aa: CASIARSGGETQYF

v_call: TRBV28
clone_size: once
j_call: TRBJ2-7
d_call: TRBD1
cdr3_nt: TGTGCCAGCAGTGGACCGACAGGGGGCTGGTACGAGCAGTACTTC
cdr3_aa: CASSGPTGGWYEQYF

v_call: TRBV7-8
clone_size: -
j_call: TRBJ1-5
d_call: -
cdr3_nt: TGTGCCAGCAGCTTAGCGGTCGCGTCGAATCAGCCCCAGCATTTT
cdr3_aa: CASSLAVASNQPQHF

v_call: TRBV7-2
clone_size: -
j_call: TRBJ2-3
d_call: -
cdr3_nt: TGTGCCAGCAGCGCCGGACAGAGAAGCACAGATACGCAGTATTTT
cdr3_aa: CASSAGQRSTDTQYF

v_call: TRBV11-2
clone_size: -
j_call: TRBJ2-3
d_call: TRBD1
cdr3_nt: TGTGCCAGCAGCTCACCGGGACAGGGAGTAACAGATACGCAGTATTTT
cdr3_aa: CASSSPGQGVTDTQYF

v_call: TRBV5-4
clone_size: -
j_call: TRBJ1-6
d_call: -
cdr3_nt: TGTGCCAGCAGCTTCCCTACAGGGAACTCACCCCTCCACTTT
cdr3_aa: CASSFPTGNSPLHF

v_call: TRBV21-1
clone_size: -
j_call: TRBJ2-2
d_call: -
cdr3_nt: TGTGCCAGCAGCAAGGTCGGGAGGGGGCATACGTCCGGGGAGCTGTTTTTT
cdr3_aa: CASSKVGRGHTSGELFF

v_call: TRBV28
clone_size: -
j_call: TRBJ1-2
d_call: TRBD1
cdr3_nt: TGTGCCAGCATTCCCACAGGGGAGCATGGCTACACCTTC
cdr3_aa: CASIPTGEHGYTF

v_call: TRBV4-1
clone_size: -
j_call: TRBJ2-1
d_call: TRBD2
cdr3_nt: TGCGCCAGCAGCCAAAGAATCGAGCGGGAGCTCTACAATGAGCAGTTCTTC
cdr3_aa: CASSQRIERELYNEQFF

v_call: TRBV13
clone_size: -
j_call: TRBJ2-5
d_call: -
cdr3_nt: TGTGCCAGCAGCTTCCCGGGGGAGTGGGAGACCCAGTACTTC
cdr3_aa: CASSFPGEWETQYF

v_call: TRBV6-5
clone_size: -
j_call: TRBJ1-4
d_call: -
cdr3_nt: TGTGCCAGCACAGGAGGCACTAATGAAAAACTGTTTTTT
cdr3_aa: CASTGGTNEKLFF

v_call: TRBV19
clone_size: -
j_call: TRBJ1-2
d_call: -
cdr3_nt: TGTGCCAGTAGTACGCAGGGCCGCTATGGCTACACCTTC
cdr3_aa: CASSTQGRYGYTF

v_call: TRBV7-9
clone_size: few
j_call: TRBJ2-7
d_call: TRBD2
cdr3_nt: TGTGCCAGCAGCCAGAGAGGTGTGGGAGGGAGCGAGCAGTACTTC
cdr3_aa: CASSQRGVGGSEQYF

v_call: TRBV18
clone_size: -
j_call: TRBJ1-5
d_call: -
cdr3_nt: TGTGCCAGCTCACCAAATACGGGGTATAGCAATCAGCCCCAGCATTTT
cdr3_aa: CASSPNTGYSNQPQHF

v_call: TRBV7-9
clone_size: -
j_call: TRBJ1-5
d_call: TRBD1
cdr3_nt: TGTGCCAGCAGCTTAGATGGACAGGGCTTAGCCCAGCATTTT
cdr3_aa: CASSLDGQGLAQHF

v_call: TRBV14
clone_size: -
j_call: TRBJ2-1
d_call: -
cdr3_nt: TGTGCCAGCAGCCCCCTTACTAGGGCCGGAAGGATCTCCAATGAGCAGTTCTTC
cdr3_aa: CASSPLTRAGRISNEQFF

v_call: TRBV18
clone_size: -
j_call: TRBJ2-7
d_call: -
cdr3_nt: TGTGCCAGCTCACCAGAGCGAGGGGGAAGCTACGAGCAGTACTTC
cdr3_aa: CASSPERGGSYEQYF

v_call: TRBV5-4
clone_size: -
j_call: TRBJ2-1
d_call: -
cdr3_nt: TGTGCCAGCAGGGACTACTCGGGTGAGCAGTTCTTC
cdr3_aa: CASRDYSGEQFF

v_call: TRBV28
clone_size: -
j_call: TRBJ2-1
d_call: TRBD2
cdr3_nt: TGTGCCAGCAGGGGCGGGAGGGCCGGTAATGAGCAGTTCTTC
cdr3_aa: CASRGGRAGNEQFF

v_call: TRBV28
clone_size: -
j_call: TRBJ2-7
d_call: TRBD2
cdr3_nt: TGTGCCAGCCATTCAGCGGGAGTAGTTTACGAGCAGTACTTC
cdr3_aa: CASHSAGVVYEQYF